Following are 4 T cell receptor beta chains from one sample sequenced in a study of regulatory T cells in long-lasting Graves disease. Library construction for TCR beta used iRepertoire HTBI primers and Arm-PCR of CDR3 regions. TCRdb passed the multiplex PCR reads through MiXCR, listing each CDR3 protein once. Of approximately 400,000 distinct CDR3 sequences detected, about a quarter appear once; the ten largest clones hold about 26%. The time point: persistent/refractory GD, antithyroid drugs over 5 years with positive TRAb. The TCR library was prepared using RNA isolated from PBMCs. Here the sequenced sample was peripheral blood mononuclear cells (PBMCs), taken when the disease was refractory, from a patient treated with antithyroid drugs. The origin of the receptors is a female donor with Graves disease.

This clonotype was counted at least ten times. V is TRBV2 and J is TRBJ1-1; D is perhaps TRBD1 (5 bases). The CDR3 is made up of 15 amino acids. V was clipped by 2 bases and J by 3 bases, with 13 bases between them. Germline V gives CDR1 SNHLY, CDR2 FYNNEI. This CDR3 reads CASSESGQGYTEAFF. DNA for the CDR3: TGTGCCAGCAGTGAAAGTGGCCAGGGTTACACTGAAGCTTTCTTT.

J is TRBJ1-5 and V is TRBV6-1; D possibly corresponds to TRBD1 (6 bases). This CDR3 comprises 16 residues. Germline-derived CDR1 and CDR2 are MNHNS and SASEGT. The V and J ends lost 6 bases and 2 bases respectively, with 17 bases between them. DNA of the CDR3: TGTGCCAGCAGCCGCGGACAGCCCAGGGGCAATCAGCCCCAGCATTTT. Amino acid sequence: CASSRGQPRGNQPQHF.

Only a few counts were recorded for this clonotype. This rearrangement joins TRBV7-9 to TRBJ1-2; D is uncertain. V was cut by 7 bases and J by 4 bases, with 10 bases left in between. The length of the CDR3 is 12 residues. Germline-derived CDR1 and CDR2 are SEHNR and FQNEAQ (reference sequence). CDR3 loop: CASKGDTYGYTF. CDR3 nucleotide sequence: TGTGCCAGCAAGGGCGACACCTATGGCTACACCTTC.

This clonotype was seen once. V and J are TRBV27 and TRBJ2-1; 11 nucleotides match TRBD2. CDR1 is MNHEY and CDR2 is SMNVEV in the germline V gene (reference sequence). This CDR3 has 17 amino acids. Trimming took 2 bases from V and 6 from J; bases not matched to a gene: 9. The CDR3 sequence is CASSLRLAGGPGNEQFF. As DNA, the CDR3 is TGTGCCAGCAGTTTAAGGTTAGCGGGAGGGCCAGGCAATGAGCAGTTCTTC.